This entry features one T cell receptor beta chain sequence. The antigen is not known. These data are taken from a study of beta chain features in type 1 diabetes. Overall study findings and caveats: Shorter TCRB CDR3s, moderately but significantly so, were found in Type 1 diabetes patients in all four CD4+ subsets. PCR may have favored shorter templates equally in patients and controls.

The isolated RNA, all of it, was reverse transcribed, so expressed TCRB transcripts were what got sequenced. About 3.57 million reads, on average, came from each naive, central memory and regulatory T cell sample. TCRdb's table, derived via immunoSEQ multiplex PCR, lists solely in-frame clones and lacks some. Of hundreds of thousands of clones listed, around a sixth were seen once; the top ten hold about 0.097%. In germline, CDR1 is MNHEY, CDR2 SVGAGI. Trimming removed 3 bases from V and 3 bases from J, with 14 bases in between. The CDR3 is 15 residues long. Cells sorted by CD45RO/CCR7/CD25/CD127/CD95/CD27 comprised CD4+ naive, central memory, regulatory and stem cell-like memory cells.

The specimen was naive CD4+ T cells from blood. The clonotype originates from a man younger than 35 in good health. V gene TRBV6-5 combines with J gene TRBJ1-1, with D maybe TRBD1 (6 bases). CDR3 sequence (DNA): TGTGCCAGCAGTTATACCAGTCGGGGGCACACTGAAGCTTTCTTT. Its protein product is CASSYTSRGHTEAFF.